These T cell receptor beta chains were read from a single sample in a study of blood T cell repertoires in COVID-19. Assay: immunoSEQ multiplex PCR; the TCRdb copy retains only in-frame clones and omits some. The table includes around 50,000 clones, about 90% detected once. The material sequenced was peripheral blood. Source of these receptors: a human donor in a cohort sampled during active COVID-19. The CDR3 runs from the conserved cysteine through the conserved F or W. A D gene is named only where the DNA matches it firmly. The size of a clone is reported for some rows only, either as once, few or many, or as a class for expanded clones.

V gene	D gene	J gene	clone size	CDR3 protein	CDR3 DNA
TRBV7-8	TRBD1	TRBJ2-3	.	CASSLATGKDTQYF	TGTGCCAGCAGCTTAGCGACAGGGAAAGATACGCAGTATTTT
TRBV6-2/TRBV6-3	.	TRBJ1-5	.	CASSMGPHQPQHF	TGTGCCAGCAGTATGGGCCCCCATCAGCCCCAGCATTTT
TRBV6-2/TRBV6-3	TRBD1	TRBJ2-7	.	CASSYLQGAYEQYF	TGTGCCAGCAGTTACTTGCAGGGGGCCTACGAGCAGTACTTC
TRBV7-6	TRBD1	TRBJ1-1	.	CASSLGQGNTEAFF	TGTGCCAGCAGCCTAGGACAGGGGAACACTGAAGCTTTCTTT
TRBV28	TRBD1	TRBJ1-2	.	CASSQTGTGPSLNYGYTF	TGTGCCAGCAGTCAAACCGGGACAGGACCATCCTTAAACTATGGCTACACCTTC
TRBV7-2	.	TRBJ1-6	.	CASRQYNSPLHF	TGTGCCAGCAGACAGTATAATTCACCCCTCCACTTT
TRBV19	TRBD1	TRBJ1-5	.	CASSIFRGQDYSNQPQHF	TGTGCCAGTAGTATCTTTCGGGGACAGGACTATAGCAATCAGCCCCAGCATTTT
TRBV18	TRBD2	TRBJ2-3	.	CASSPPLGRGGTDTQYF	TGTGCCAGCTCACCGCCTCTGGGGCGGGGGGGTACGGATACGCAGTATTTT
TRBV28	TRBD1	TRBJ1-1	.	CASRPLPGDRLSNTEAFF	TGTGCCAGCAGGCCCCTTCCGGGGGACAGGCTTTCGAACACTGAAGCTTTCTTT
TRBV6-2/TRBV6-3	.	TRBJ2-7	.	CASSYSDYEQYF	TGTGCCAGCAGTTACAGCGATTACGAGCAGTACTTC
TRBV11-2	.	TRBJ2-2	.	CASSRDIRWVFF	TGTGCCAGCAGCCGGGACATTAGATGGGTGTTTTTT
TRBV5-6	TRBD2	TRBJ2-5	.	CASSLQAGGRGGTQYF	TGTGCCAGCAGCTTGCAAGCGGGGGGACGTGGAGGGACCCAGTACTTC
TRBV4-1	.	TRBJ1-2	.	CASSNRKVTPGYTF	TGCGCCAGCAGTAACAGGAAGGTAACTCCGGGCTACACCTTC
TRBV4-1	.	TRBJ2-2	few	CASSPGYTGELFF	TGCGCCAGCAGCCCAGGGTACACCGGGGAGCTGTTTTTT
TRBV6-5	.	TRBJ1-2	few	CASSIQAGIIYGYTF	TGTGCCAGCTCGATACAGGCAGGGATTATCTATGGCTACACCTTC
TRBV7-8	TRBD1	TRBJ1-2	.	CASSLGTGLGYTF	TGTGCCAGCAGCTTAGGGACAGGGTTGGGCTACACCTTC
TRBV7-6	.	TRBJ1-5	few	CASSLGGANQPQHF	TGTGCCAGCAGCTTAGGAGGCGCCAATCAGCCCCAGCATTTT
TRBV7-9	.	TRBJ1-1	.	CASSLETALAEAFF	TGTGCCAGCAGCTTAGAAACGGCCCTAGCCGAAGCTTTCTTT
TRBV18	.	TRBJ2-6	.	CASSPRTVTSGANVLTF	TGTGCCAGCTCACCCCGGACAGTTACCTCTGGGGCCAACGTCCTGACTTTC
TRBV13	TRBD2	TRBJ2-1	.	CASSLEVAGTYNEQFF	TGTGCCAGCAGCTTAGAAGTAGCGGGGACCTACAATGAGCAGTTCTTC
TRBV21-1	.	TRBJ2-7	once	CASSKSNTEQGAGEQYF	TGTGCCAGCAGCAAATCTAACACAGAACAGGGGGCGGGGGAGCAGTACTTC
TRBV24-1	.	TRBJ2-1	.	CATSDFQGLGEQFF	TGTGCCACCAGTGATTTTCAGGGGCTGGGTGAGCAGTTCTTC
TRBV7-8	TRBD1	TRBJ2-2	.	CASSFTAGGRTGELFF	TGTGCCAGCAGCTTTACCGCAGGGGGCAGGACCGGGGAGCTGTTTTTT
TRBV6-1	.	TRBJ1-1	.	CASSERTTNTEAFF	TGTGCCAGCAGTGAACGGACAACGAACACTGAAGCTTTCTTT
TRBV4-3	TRBD1	TRBJ1-4	.	CASSQDRTGVYEKLFF	TGCGCCAGCAGCCAAGACAGGACAGGGGTTTATGAAAAACTGTTTTTT
TRBV5-5	.	TRBJ2-4	.	CASSLSLAKNIQYF	TGTGCCAGCAGCTTGTCTCTAGCCAAAAACATTCAGTACTTC
TRBV2	TRBD1	TRBJ1-5	once	CASRTDRAGNQPQHF	TGTGCCAGCAGGACCGACAGGGCTGGCAATCAGCCCCAGCATTTT
TRBV3-1/TRBV3-2	TRBD2	TRBJ2-7	.	CASSHFRAGGNEQYF	TGTGCCAGCAGCCATTTTCGCGCGGGAGGTAACGAGCAGTACTTC
TRBV18	.	TRBJ2-6	.	CASSPSSGANVLTF	TGTGCCAGCTCACCGTCTTCTGGGGCCAACGTCCTGACTTTC
TRBV11-3	.	TRBJ2-5	.	CASSSTTGETQYF	TGTGCCAGCAGCTCCACGACGGGGGAGACCCAGTACTTC
TRBV6-5	.	TRBJ1-2	.	CASLRDLGGYGYTF	TGTGCCAGCCTCAGGGACCTCGGGGGTTATGGCTACACCTTC
TRBV19	.	TRBJ1-5	.	CASSISGGSSQPQHF	TGTGCCAGTAGTATAAGTGGGGGGTCGAGTCAGCCCCAGCATTTT
TRBV14	.	TRBJ2-7	once	CASSQAGGYEQYF	TGTGCCAGCAGCCAAGCCGGGGGTTACGAGCAGTACTTC